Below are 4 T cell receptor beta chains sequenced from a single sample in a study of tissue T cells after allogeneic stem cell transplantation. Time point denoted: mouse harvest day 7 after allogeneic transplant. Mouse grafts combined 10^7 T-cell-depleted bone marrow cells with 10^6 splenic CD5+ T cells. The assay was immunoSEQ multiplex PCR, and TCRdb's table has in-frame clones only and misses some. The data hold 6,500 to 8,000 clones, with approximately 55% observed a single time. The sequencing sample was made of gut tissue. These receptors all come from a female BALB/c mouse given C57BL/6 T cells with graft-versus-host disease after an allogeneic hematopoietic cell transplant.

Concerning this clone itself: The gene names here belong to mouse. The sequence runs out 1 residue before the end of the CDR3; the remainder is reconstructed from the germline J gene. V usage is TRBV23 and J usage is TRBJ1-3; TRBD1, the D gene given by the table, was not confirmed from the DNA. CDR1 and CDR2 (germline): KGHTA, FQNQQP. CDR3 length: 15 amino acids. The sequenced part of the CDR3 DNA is TGCTCCAGCAGTCGGGACAGGGGGTCTGGAAATACGCTCTAT. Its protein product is CSSSRDRGSGNTLY. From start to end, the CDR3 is CSSSRDRGSGNTLYF.

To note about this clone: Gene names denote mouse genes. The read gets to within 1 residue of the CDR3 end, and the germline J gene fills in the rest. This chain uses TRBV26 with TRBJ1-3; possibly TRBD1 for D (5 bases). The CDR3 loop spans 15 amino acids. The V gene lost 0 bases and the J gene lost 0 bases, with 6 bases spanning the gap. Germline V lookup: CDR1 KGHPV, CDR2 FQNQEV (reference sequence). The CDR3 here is CASSLSGVSGNTLYF. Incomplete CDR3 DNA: TGTGCCAGCAGTCTGTCAGGGGTTTCTGGAAATACGCTCTAT.

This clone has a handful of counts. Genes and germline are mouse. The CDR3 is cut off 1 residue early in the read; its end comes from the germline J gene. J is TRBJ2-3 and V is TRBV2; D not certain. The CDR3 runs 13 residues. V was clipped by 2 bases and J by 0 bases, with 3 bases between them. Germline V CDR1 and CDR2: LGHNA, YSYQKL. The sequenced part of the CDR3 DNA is TGTGCCAGCAGCCAAACTAGTGCAGAAACGCTGTAT. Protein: CASSQTSAETLY. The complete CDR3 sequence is CASSQTSAETLYF.

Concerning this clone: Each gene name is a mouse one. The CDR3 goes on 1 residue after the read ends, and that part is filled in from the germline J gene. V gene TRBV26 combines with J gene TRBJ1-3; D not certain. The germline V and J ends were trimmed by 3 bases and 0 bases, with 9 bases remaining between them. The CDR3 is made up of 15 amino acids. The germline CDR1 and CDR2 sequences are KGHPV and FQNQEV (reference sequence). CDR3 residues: CASSLDNNSGNTLYF. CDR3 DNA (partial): TGTGCCAGCAGTCTCGACAATAATTCTGGAAATACGCTCTAT.